In its sample, the clone carrying this T cell receptor beta chain was seen once. These data belong to a study of blood T cell repertoires in COVID-19. Overall study context: PBMCs, B-cell-depleted T cells, or T cells were the source of the cDNA or gDNA that made up the material.

The CDR3 totals 14 residues. The germline V gene encodes CDR1 MDHEN and CDR2 SYDVKM. J was trimmed by 5 bases and V by 6 bases; bases with no gene match: 4. Some clones are missing from TCRdb's copy, which holds only in-frame ones; the method was immunoSEQ multiplex PCR. Of some 60,000 clones listed, more than 75% are singletons. The V call is TRBV28, the J call TRBJ1-6, with TRBD1 matching 7 bases. This TCR was sampled from a human donor in a cohort sampled during active COVID-19. Sequencing was done on a sample of peripheral blood. CDR3 in DNA: TGTGCCAGCAGAGAGCAGGGGGATAATTCACCCCTCCACTTT. This translates into CASREQGDNSPLHF.